The rows below give T cell receptor beta chains drawn from one sample of a study of cytomegalovirus exposure and HLA in healthy donors. Method: immunoSEQ multiplex PCR; TCRdb's copy keeps in-frame clones and lacks some. The table has roughly 100,000 clones, around 78% seen once. Sequencing was done on a sample of PBMCs. The receptors derive from a man in his forties in good health and CMV-seronegative. Each CDR3 is given with its conserved first and last residue. D genes are given only for firm matches. Clone sizes are given selectively: once, few, many, or a class where the clone is expanded.

length,V,size,J,D,DNA,CDR3
13,TRBV18,few,TRBJ1-2,NA,TGTGCCAGCTCACCAACCGGGGAGTATGGCTACACCTTC,CASSPTGEYGYTF
13,TRBV29-1,NA,TRBJ2-7,NA,TGCAGCGTTGGGAGTCCCGGATCCTACGAGCAGTACTTC,CSVGSPGSYEQYF
12,TRBV9,NA,TRBJ2-7,NA,TGTGCCAGCAGCGCGAGTGGGGGGGAGCAGTACTTC,CASSASGGEQYF
15,TRBV30,NA,TRBJ2-3,NA,TGTGCCTGGAGTGTTTCAGGGGGGAGATTAGATACGCAGTATTTT,CAWSVSGGRLDTQYF
18,TRBV4-3,NA,TRBJ1-1,NA,TGCGCCAGCAGCCAAGGATCCTCCGGGACACAAGTGAACACTGAAGCTTTCTTT,CASSQGSSGTQVNTEAFF
15,TRBV7-8,NA,TRBJ2-5,NA,TGTGCCAGCAGCTTTTATACAGGGAGATTAGAGACCCAGTACTTC,CASSFYTGRLETQYF
16,TRBV5-6,NA,TRBJ2-5,TRBD2,TGTGCCAGCAGCCACGGGACTAGCGGACTCCAAGAGACCCAGTACTTC,CASSHGTSGLQETQYF
16,TRBV2,NA,TRBJ1-2,TRBD1,TGTGCCAGCAGTGAGACCGGGACAGGGGGACCATATGGCTACACCTTC,CASSETGTGGPYGYTF
13,TRBV19,NA,TRBJ1-5,TRBD1,TGTGCCAGTAGTCGACAGGGGAATCAGCCCCAGCATTTT,CASSRQGNQPQHF
14,TRBV30,NA,TRBJ2-2,NA,TGTGCCTGGAGTGTCCGGGGTGACACCGGGGAGCTGTTTTTT,CAWSVRGDTGELFF
15,TRBV7-9,NA,TRBJ2-1,NA,TGTGCCAGCAGCTCCTCCCGAGGCGGCAACAATGAGCAGTTCTTC,CASSSSRGGNNEQFF
12,TRBV28,once,TRBJ1-2,NA,TGTGCCAGCAGTTGGCGGCTCTATGACTACACCTTC,CASSWRLYDYTF
14,TRBV5-4,NA,TRBJ2-7,TRBD1,TGTGCCAGCAGCTTGGAAGGGGGCGCAGACGAGCAGTACTTC,CASSLEGGADEQYF
14,TRBV9,NA,TRBJ1-2,NA,TGTGCCAGCAGCGAAGTTACAGGCGCTGATGGCTACACCTTC,CASSEVTGADGYTF
15,TRBV5-3,NA,TRBJ2-7,NA,TGTGCCAGAAGCCTAATGGTTATTAAGGGGCTCGAGCAGTACTTC,CARSLMVIKGLEQYF
16,TRBV6-1,NA,TRBJ2-3,NA,TGTGCCAGCAGTGAATTAACAGGGACGGAGGCAGATACGCAGTATTTT,CASSELTGTEADTQYF
15,TRBV6-1,NA,TRBJ2-1,NA,TGTGCCAGCATAGGACAGCGTGGATCCTACAATGAGCAGTTCTTC,CASIGQRGSYNEQFF
19,TRBV6-9,NA,TRBJ2-5,TRBD2,TGTGCCAGCAGTCCGGGACTAGCGGGGGGCGGCCCAATCCAAGAGACCCAGTACTTC,CASSPGLAGGGPIQETQYF
12,TRBV7-2,NA,TRBJ1-1,NA,TGTGCCAGCAGCTTATGGGAGCGCAGGGCTTTCTTT,CASSLWERRAFF
16,TRBV5-1,NA,TRBJ2-3,TRBD1,TGCGCCAGCAGCCGGGGACAGGCCACAAGCACAGATACGCAGTATTTT,CASSRGQATSTDTQYF
15,TRBV7-9,NA,TRBJ1-6,NA,TGTGCCAGCACCGTCCACAGGGTTGGTGGGTCACCCCTCCACTTT,CASTVHRVGGSPLHF